This TCR beta chain was sequenced in a study of Tregs in tolerant kidney transplant recipients. In germline, CDR1 is SGHAT, CDR2 FQNNGV. This CDR3 has 15 amino acids. After removal of 2 bases from V and 6 bases from J, the junction contained 9 bases not matched to a gene. Concerning this clone: Its antigen is not known.

Repertoires were generated with immunoSEQ multiplex PCR, while TCRdb's copy carries only in-frame clones and drops some. The sample holds 200,000 to 300,000 clones, more than 65% seen once. Study-level points and caveats: Tregs expanded with activated donor B cells seemed most donor-specific. Findings come from small patient numbers and require larger validation.

The chain combines TRBV11-2 with TRBJ1-2; 7 nucleotides align to TRBD1. The receptor was derived from a human donor in good health. The sequenced material came from CD4+ T cells from blood. This CDR3 is CASSLNGAGGHGYTF. In DNA, the CDR3 is TGTGCCAGCAGCTTAAATGGAGCAGGGGGACATGGCTACACCTTC.